Below, 27 T cell receptor beta chains from the same sample are listed, as sequenced in a study of graft-versus-host responses after intestinal transplantation. Using immunoSEQ multiplex PCR, the repertoire was profiled, and TCRdb retains in-frame clones only, with some absent. The profile shows fewer than 150,000 clones, about 92% of them singletons. The antigens these receptors bind are not known. The material sequenced was unstimulated CD4+ T cells sorted from spleen or lymph node cells, taken before intestinal transplant. These receptors were collected from a human donor who received an intestinal transplant.

The V call is TRBV5-6, the J call TRBJ2-2; 7 bases match TRBD1. The CDR3 runs 15 residues. J lost 1 base, V lost 5 bases, and 5 bases had no gene match. Per germline, CDR1 SGHDT and CDR2 YYEEEE. CDR3 region: CASRTGQMNTGELFF. For the CDR3, the DNA is TGTGCCAGCAGAACGGGACAGATGAACACCGGGGAGCTGTTTTTT.

The chain recombines TRBV5-4 with TRBJ1-2; D is perhaps TRBD1 (5 bases). V was cut by 6 bases and J by 8 bases, with 20 bases left in between. Germline CDR1 SGHNT, CDR2 YYREEE (reference sequence). This CDR3 has 14 amino acids. DNA of the CDR3: TGTGCCAGCACCGAGGGGATTGGGGGTTGGGGCTACACCTTC. This codes for CASTEGIGGWGYTF.

This clone occurred once. V gene TRBV5-1 combines with J gene TRBJ2-7; D remains ambiguous. Germline V CDR1 and CDR2: SGHRS, YFSETQ. V lost 4 bases and J 0 bases, leaving 14 bases between the germline ends. The CDR3 totals 15 residues. The CDR3, as DNA: TGCGCCAGCAGCCTCAAGGTACCCCTCTCCTACGAGCAGTACTTC. This gives the protein CASSLKVPLSYEQYF.

The CDR3 here is CASSRPQETQYF. CDR3 coding DNA: TGTGCCAGCAGCCGGCCCCAAGAGACCCAGTACTTC. The rearrangement uses TRBV5-4 and TRBJ2-5; D not certain. The CDR3 has 12 residues. The germline CDR1 and CDR2 sequences are SGHNT and YYREEE (reference sequence). V was clipped by 4 bases and J by 1 base, with 5 bases between them.

This chain connects TRBV5-1 to TRBJ2-2; 9 nucleotides align to TRBD1. Germline CDR1 is SGHRS and CDR2 is YFSETQ. The V segment lost 2 bases and the J segment 7 bases; nucleotides outside the gene matches: 6. The CDR3 has 15 amino acids. The CDR3 loop reads CASSLRQGVGGELFF. Here the CDR3 DNA reads TGCGCCAGCAGCTTAAGACAGGGGGTAGGCGGGGAGCTGTTTTTT. The variable domain in full, with the rest retrieved from reference TRBV5-1 and TRBJ2-2, is KAGVTQTPRYLIKTRGQQVTLSCSPISGHRSVSWYQQTPGQGLQFLFEYFSETQRNKGNFPGRFSGRQFSNSRSEMNVSTLELGDSALYLCASSLRQGVGGELFFGEGSRLTVL.

The V and J genes are TRBV14 and TRBJ2-7; 9 bases map to TRBD1. In germline, CDR1 is SGHDN, CDR2 FVKESK. CDR3 size: 15 residues. The V segment lost 4 bases and the J segment 4 bases; nucleotides outside the gene matches: 8. Here the CDR3 DNA reads TGTGCCAGCAGCCCAAGGACAGGGGCCTTTTACGAGCAGTACTTC. Protein: CASSPRTGAFYEQYF.

This chain joins TRBV2 and TRBJ1-4, with 7 bases lining up with TRBD1. V dropped 8 bases and J dropped 6; count of bases not matched to a gene: 0. Germline lookup yields CDR1 SNHLY and CDR2 FYNNEI. The CDR3 runs 11 residues. CDR3: CASGTDEKLFF. The CDR3 DNA is TGTGCCAGCGGGACAGATGAAAAACTGTTTTTT.

The rearrangement uses TRBV9 and TRBJ1-6; TRBD1 might be the D (6 bases). Per the germline V gene, CDR1 is SGDLS and CDR2 is YYNGEE. This CDR3 has 14 residues. Trimming removed 7 bases at V and 5 bases at J, with 13 bases between. CDR3 DNA: TGTGCCAGCGCCCCCGGGGGCAATAATTCACCCCTCCACTTT. Translating gives CASAPGGNNSPLHF.

This chain links TRBV7-2 with TRBJ1-1; 10 bases line up with TRBD1. Germline V gene data show CDR1 as SGHTA and CDR2 as FQGNSA. CDR3 length equals 15 residues. Unmatched junction bases numbered 5, after V lost 2 bases and J lost 5 bases. The CDR3 protein is CASSLPGQGRTEAFF. CDR3 bases: TGTGCCAGCAGCTTACCGGGACAGGGGAGAACTGAAGCTTTCTTT.

The chain employs TRBV29-1 and TRBJ2-2; 10 nucleotides line up with TRBD1. CDR1 and CDR2 (germline): SQVTM, ANQGSEA. The J segment lost 6 bases and the V segment lost 7 bases, leaving 5 bases of the junction unmatched. The CDR3 extends over 13 amino acids. CDR3 amino acids: CSGWTGGPGELFF. CDR3 bases: TGCAGCGGGTGGACAGGGGGTCCCGGGGAGCTGTTTTTT.

V and J are TRBV10-1 and TRBJ2-3; D is perhaps TRBD2 (7 bases). Germline assignment: CDR1 WNHNN and CDR2 SYGVQD (reference sequence). Between the trimmed V and J ends, which lost 7 bases and 2 bases, there was a span of 13 bases. CDR3 length: 14 amino acids. CDR3 DNA sequence: TGCGCCAGCACGGCCGGGGGGCCCACAGATACGCAGTATTTT. The encoded protein is CASTAGGPTDTQYF.

In the case of this clone: A read error may account for a junction end that differs from germline. The J gene is TRBJ2-2, the V gene TRBV4-1; the D is unclear. Germline loops: CDR1 MGHRA, CDR2 YSYEKL. The CDR3 has 14 amino acids. The CDR3 DNA is TGCGCCAGCAGCCTTGAGTCACACACCAGGGAGCTGTTTTTT. Amino acids: CASSLESHTRELFF.

This chain uses TRBV5-1 with TRBJ1-4; the D is unclear. Trimming pared 0 bases from V and 6 bases from J, leaving 9 bases between. Germline CDR1 reads SGHRS; CDR2 reads YFSETQ. CDR3 size: 14 residues. For the CDR3, the DNA is TGCGCCAGCAGCTTGGCGAGCTCGGATGAAAAACTGTTTTTT. Its protein product is CASSLASSDEKLFF.

As for this clone: The identical CDR3 is also encoded by other nucleotide sequences in the sample. The chain uses TRBV10-3 and TRBJ2-7; 8 bases are shared with TRBD1. The CDR3 sequence is 12 residues long. The germline CDR1 and CDR2 sequences are ENHRY and SYGVKD. This CDR3 is CATGQGENEQYF. Written as DNA, the CDR3 is TGTGCTACCGGACAGGGTGAGAACGAGCAGTACTTC.

The gene calls are TRBV6-5 and TRBJ2-3; TRBD2 matches at 7 bases. From germline, CDR1 is MNHEY and CDR2 SVGAGI. The CDR3 runs 15 residues. The ends lost 2 bases at V and 5 bases at J; junction bases unmatched: 7. CDR3 protein: CASSYGGGRGDTQYF. The CDR3 nucleotides are TGTGCCAGCAGTTACGGGGGGGGGAGGGGAGATACGCAGTATTTT.

The chain is built from TRBV18 and TRBJ1-1; D gene ambiguous. The CDR3 has 12 residues. The V and J ends lost 6 bases and 1 base respectively, with 6 bases between them. Germline CDR1 KGHSH, CDR2 LQKENI. The CDR3 DNA reads TGTGCCAGCTCGGGCCCGAACACTGAAGCTTTCTTT. Protein: CASSGPNTEAFF.

This clone showed up just once. V gene TRBV2 combines with J gene TRBJ1-3, with no clear D. The germline CDR1 and CDR2 sequences are SNHLY and FYNNEI. V was shortened by 1 base and J by 3 bases, with 1 base between the two germline ends. The CDR3 consists of 12 residues. The CDR3 bases are TGTGCCAGCAGTGAAGTTGGAAACACCATATATTTT. Its translation is CASSEVGNTIYF.

This clone was found once. The chain joins TRBV6-1 to TRBJ1-1; tentatively, D is TRBD1 (5 bases). Trimming pared 7 bases from V and 6 bases from J, leaving 15 bases between. Germline-derived CDR1 and CDR2 are MNHNS and SASEGT. The CDR3 has 13 amino acids. The CDR3 nucleotides read TGTGCCAGCAAGCCAATTTGGGACTCTGAAGCTTTCTTT. Amino acid sequence: CASKPIWDSEAFF.

V is TRBV6-1 and J is TRBJ1-1; the D is unclear. V dropped 4 bases and J dropped 3 bases, with 3 bases sitting between them. The CDR3 length is 11 residues. The germline V gene encodes CDR1 MNHNS and CDR2 SASEGT. This CDR3 is CASSGYTEAFF. In nucleotides, the CDR3 is TGTGCCAGCAGTGGGTACACTGAAGCTTTCTTT.

This chain links TRBV19 with TRBJ2-7; D may match TRBD1 or TRBD2 (7 bases each). V was cut by 5 bases and J by 3 bases, with 17 bases left in between. The CDR3 contains 15 residues. Germline values: CDR1 LNHDA, CDR2 SQIVND (reference sequence). CDR3 sequence (DNA): TGTGCCAGTAGTCCGACGACAGGGAGGGGCTACGAGCAGTACTTC. Its protein product is CASSPTTGRGYEQYF. Using reference TRBV19 and TRBJ2-7 for the parts outside the CDR3, the full variable domain is DGGITQSPKYLFRKEGQNVTLSCEQNLNHDAMYWYRQDPGQGLRLIYYSQIVNDFQKGDIAEGYSVSREKKESFPLTVTSAQKNPTAFYLCASSPTTGRGYEQYFGPGTRLTVT.

The chain is built from TRBV7-9 and TRBJ2-5; TRBD2 agrees at 8 bases. Trimming took 6 bases from V and 4 from J; bases not matched to a gene: 10. The CDR3 consists of 15 residues. CDR1 is SEHNR and CDR2 is FQNEAQ in the germline V gene (reference sequence). The CDR3 reads CASSSQRGLIETQYF. DNA of the CDR3: TGTGCCAGCAGTTCCCAGCGGGGGCTTATAGAGACCCAGTACTTC.

The chain employs TRBV2 and TRBJ1-5; 9 positions agree with TRBD1. Unmatched junction bases numbered 7, after V lost 6 bases and J lost 7 bases. The CDR3 is 14 residues long. The germline V gene encodes CDR1 SNHLY and CDR2 FYNNEI. The CDR3 sequence: CASRDQGQGQPQHF. The CDR3 bases are TGTGCCAGCAGGGACCAGGGACAGGGACAGCCCCAGCATTTT.

This chain joins TRBV7-9 and TRBJ1-2, with 9 positions matching TRBD1. This CDR3 spans 14 amino acids. V lost 8 bases to trimming and J lost 6 bases; unmatched junction nucleotides: 10. CDR1 is SEHNR and CDR2 is FQNEAQ in the germline V gene (reference sequence). In nucleotides, the CDR3 is TGTGCCAGCCGCCCGACAGGGGGGAGTCATGGCTACACCTTC. It is translated as CASRPTGGSHGYTF.

This rearrangement joins TRBV27 to TRBJ2-7; D gene unclear. CDR1 MNHEY and CDR2 SMNVEV come from the germline V gene (reference sequence). Trimming took 6 bases from V and 6 from J, leaving 12 bases between them. The CDR3 consists of 12 residues. CDR3: CASSYGPSEQYF. CDR3 in DNA: TGTGCCAGCAGCTACGGGCCTAGCGAGCAGTACTTC.

The chain links TRBV9 to TRBJ2-5; D call uncertain. CDR1 and CDR2 from the germline V gene are SGDLS and YYNGEE. The CDR3 is 13 residues long. Trimming removed 7 bases at V and 2 bases at J, with 12 bases between. The CDR3 nucleotides read TGTGCCAGCTCCCGGACCCTTCAAGAGACCCAGTACTTC. It specifies CASSRTLQETQYF. Together with reference TRBV9 and TRBJ2-5, the CDR3 gives the full variable domain: DSGVTQTPKHLITATGQRVTLRCSPRSGDLSVYWYQQSLDQGLQFLIQYYNGEERAKGNILERFSAQQFPDLHSELNLSSLELGDSALYFCASSRTLQETQYFGPGTRLLVL.

The chain employs TRBV19 and TRBJ1-2; no definite D call. CDR1 and CDR2 from the germline V gene are LNHDA and SQIVND (reference sequence). V gave up 3 bases and J gave up 3 bases, with 11 bases separating them. The CDR3 totals 14 residues. The CDR3: CASSIQTDYYGYTF. Here the CDR3 DNA reads TGTGCCAGTAGTATCCAGACCGACTACTATGGCTACACCTTC.

This clone was counted once. The chain links TRBV6-1 to TRBJ1-5, with D possibly matching TRBD1 (6 bases). Trimming cost V 6 bases and J 6 bases, with 12 bases left between them. Per germline, CDR1 MNHNS and CDR2 SASEGT. The CDR3 sequence is 13 residues long. CDR3 sequence reads: CASRDSSIQPQHF. The CDR3 DNA is TGTGCCAGCAGGGACAGTTCAATTCAGCCCCAGCATTTT.